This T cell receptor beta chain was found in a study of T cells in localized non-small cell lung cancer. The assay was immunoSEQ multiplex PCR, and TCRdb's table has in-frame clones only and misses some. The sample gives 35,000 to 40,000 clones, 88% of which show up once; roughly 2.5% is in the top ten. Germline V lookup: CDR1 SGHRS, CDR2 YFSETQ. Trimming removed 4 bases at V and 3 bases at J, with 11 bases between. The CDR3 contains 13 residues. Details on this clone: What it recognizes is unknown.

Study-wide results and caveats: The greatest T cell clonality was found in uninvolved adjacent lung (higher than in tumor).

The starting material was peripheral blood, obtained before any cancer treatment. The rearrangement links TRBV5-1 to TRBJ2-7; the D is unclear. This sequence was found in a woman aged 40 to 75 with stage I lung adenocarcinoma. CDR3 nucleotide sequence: TGCGCCAGCAGCGAAAGGGTCAACTACGAGCAGTACTTC. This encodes CASSERVNYEQYF. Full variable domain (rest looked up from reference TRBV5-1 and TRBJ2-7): KAGVTQTPRYLIKTRGQQVTLSCSPISGHRSVSWYQQTPGQGLQFLFEYFSETQRNKGNFPGRFSGRQFSNSRSEMNVSTLELGDSALYLCASSERVNYEQYFGPGTRLTVT.